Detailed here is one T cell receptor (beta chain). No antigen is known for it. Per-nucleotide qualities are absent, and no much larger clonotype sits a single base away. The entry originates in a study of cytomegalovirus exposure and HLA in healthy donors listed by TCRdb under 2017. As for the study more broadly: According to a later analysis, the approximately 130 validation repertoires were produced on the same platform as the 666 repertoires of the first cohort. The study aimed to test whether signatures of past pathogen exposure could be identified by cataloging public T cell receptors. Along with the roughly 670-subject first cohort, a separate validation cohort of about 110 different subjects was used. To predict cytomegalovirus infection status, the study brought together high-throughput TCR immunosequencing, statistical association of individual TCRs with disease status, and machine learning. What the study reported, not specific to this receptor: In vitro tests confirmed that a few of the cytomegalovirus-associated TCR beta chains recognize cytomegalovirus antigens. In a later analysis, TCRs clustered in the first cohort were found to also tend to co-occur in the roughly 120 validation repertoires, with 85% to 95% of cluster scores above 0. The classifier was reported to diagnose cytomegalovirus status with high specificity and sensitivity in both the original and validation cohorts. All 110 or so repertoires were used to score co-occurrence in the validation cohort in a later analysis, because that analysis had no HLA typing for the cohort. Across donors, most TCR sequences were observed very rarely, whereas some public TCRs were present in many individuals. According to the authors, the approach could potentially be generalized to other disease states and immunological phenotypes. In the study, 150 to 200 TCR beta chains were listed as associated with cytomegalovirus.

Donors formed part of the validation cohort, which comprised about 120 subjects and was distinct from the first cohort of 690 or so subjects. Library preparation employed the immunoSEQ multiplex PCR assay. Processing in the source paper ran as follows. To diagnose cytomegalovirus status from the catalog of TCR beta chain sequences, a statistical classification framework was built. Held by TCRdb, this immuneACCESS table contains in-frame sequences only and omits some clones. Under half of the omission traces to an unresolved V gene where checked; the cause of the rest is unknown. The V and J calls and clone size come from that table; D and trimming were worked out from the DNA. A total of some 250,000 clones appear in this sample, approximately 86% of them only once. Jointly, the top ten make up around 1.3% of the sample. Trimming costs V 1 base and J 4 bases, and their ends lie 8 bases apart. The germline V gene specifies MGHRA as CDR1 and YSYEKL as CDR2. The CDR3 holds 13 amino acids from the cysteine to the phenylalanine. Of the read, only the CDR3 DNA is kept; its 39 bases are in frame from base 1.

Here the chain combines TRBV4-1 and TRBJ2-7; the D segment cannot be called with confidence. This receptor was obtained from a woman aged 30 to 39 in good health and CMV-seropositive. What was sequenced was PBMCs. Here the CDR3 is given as CASSQVGVYEQYF. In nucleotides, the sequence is TGCGCCAGCAGCCAAGTGGGCGTATACGAGCAGTACTTC.